These T cell receptor beta chains were read from a single sample in a study of T cells in Graves' hyperthyroidism and ophthalmopathy. TCRdb analysed the multiplex PCR reads with MiXCR anew, one entry per CDR3 protein. This sample has 600,000 or so distinct CDR3 sequences; 15% to 20% occur once, and the top ten carry 3.8%. The sequencing sample was made of blood. Receptor source: a woman aged 25 to 45 with Graves' hyperthyroidism. The CDR3 runs from the conserved cysteine through the conserved F or W. Fields, in order: V gene, D gene, clone size, J gene, CDR3 protein, CDR3 DNA. The D gene is left open where the match is weak. A clone size is listed for some rows: how often the clone was seen (once, few, many), or a class if it is expanded.

v_gene: TRBV27
d_gene: .
abundance: many
j_gene: TRBJ2-7
CDR3aa: CASSVAVSSYEQYF
CDR3nt: TGTGCCAGCAGTGTAGCCGTTAGCTCCTACGAGCAGTACTTC

v_gene: TRBV4-1
d_gene: .
abundance: .
j_gene: TRBJ2-5
CDR3aa: CASSRDYPGPGQETQYF
CDR3nt: TGCGCCAGCAGCCGAGACTACCCGGGACCGGGGCAAGAGACCCAGTACTTC

v_gene: TRBV15
d_gene: .
abundance: .
j_gene: TRBJ2-1
CDR3aa: CATSPTPGTGYYEQFF
CDR3nt: TGTGCCACCAGCCCCACGCCCGGGACCGGGTATTATGAGCAGTTCTTC

v_gene: TRBV30
d_gene: TRBD1
abundance: many
j_gene: TRBJ1-1
CDR3aa: CAWSIQGAATEAFF
CDR3nt: TGTGCCTGGAGCATACAGGGGGCGGCCACTGAAGCTTTCTTT

v_gene: TRBV2
d_gene: .
abundance: many
j_gene: TRBJ2-5
CDR3aa: CASRDQETQYF
CDR3nt: TGTGCCAGCCGGGACCAAGAGACCCAGTACTTC

v_gene: TRBV11-3
d_gene: .
abundance: many
j_gene: TRBJ2-5
CDR3aa: CASGGLEETQYF
CDR3nt: TGTGCCAGCGGGGGGCTAGAAGAGACCCAGTACTTC

v_gene: TRBV5-4
d_gene: .
abundance: .
j_gene: TRBJ2-1
CDR3aa: CASSQDRRPEQFF
CDR3nt: TGTGCCAGCAGCCAAGACAGGAGGCCTGAGCAGTTCTTC

v_gene: TRBV24-1
d_gene: .
abundance: few
j_gene: TRBJ2-2
CDR3aa: CATSDSDFGTGELFF
CDR3nt: TGTGCCACCAGTGATTCTGACTTTGGCACCGGGGAGCTGTTTTTT

v_gene: TRBV13
d_gene: .
abundance: .
j_gene: TRBJ1-1
CDR3aa: CASSLTENTGAFF
CDR3nt: TGTGCCAGCAGCTTGACGGAGAACACTGGAGCTTTCTTT

v_gene: TRBV7-2
d_gene: .
abundance: many
j_gene: TRBJ2-5
CDR3aa: CASTSPPETQYF
CDR3nt: TGTGCCAGCACCTCTCCCCCTGAGACCCAGTACTTC

v_gene: TRBV6-2/TRBV6-3
d_gene: .
abundance: many
j_gene: TRBJ2-3
CDR3aa: CASSYSLSTDTQYF
CDR3nt: TGTGCCAGCAGTTACTCGTTGAGCACAGATACGCAGTATTTT

v_gene: TRBV7-9
d_gene: .
abundance: many
j_gene: TRBJ1-1
CDR3aa: CASGGGTSNTEAFF
CDR3nt: TGTGCCAGCGGCGGGGGGACTTCGAACACTGAAGCTTTCTTT

v_gene: TRBV5-1
d_gene: .
abundance: many
j_gene: TRBJ1-2
CDR3aa: CASSLGSQVGGYTF
CDR3nt: TGCGCCAGCAGCTTGGGATCACAGGTTGGTGGCTACACCTTC

v_gene: TRBV6-1
d_gene: TRBD1
abundance: many
j_gene: TRBJ1-4
CDR3aa: CASSSGTGFATNEKLFF
CDR3nt: TGTGCCAGCAGTTCAGGGACAGGATTTGCAACTAATGAAAAACTGTTTTTT

v_gene: TRBV18
d_gene: .
abundance: .
j_gene: TRBJ2-2
CDR3aa: CASSTDWLGTGELFF
CDR3nt: TGTGCCAGCTCAACCGATTGGTTGGGCACCGGGGAGCTGTTTTTT

v_gene: TRBV18
d_gene: TRBD2
abundance: many
j_gene: TRBJ2-1
CDR3aa: CASSPRTSGRLEQFF
CDR3nt: TGTGCCAGCTCACCAAGGACTAGCGGGAGACTTGAGCAGTTCTTC

v_gene: TRBV4-3
d_gene: .
abundance: .
j_gene: TRBJ1-5
CDR3aa: CASSQDFDQPQHF
CDR3nt: TGCGCCAGCAGCCAAGACTTCGATCAGCCCCAGCATTTT

v_gene: TRBV12-3/TRBV12-4
d_gene: .
abundance: .
j_gene: TRBJ2-3
CDR3aa: CASSLNKGVGGTDTQYF
CDR3nt: TGTGCCAGCAGTTTAAACAAGGGGGTGGGGGGCACAGATACGCAGTATTTT

v_gene: TRBV6-1
d_gene: .
abundance: many
j_gene: TRBJ2-5
CDR3aa: CASSIDRIQETQYF
CDR3nt: TGTGCCAGCAGCATCGACAGGATCCAAGAGACCCAGTACTTC

v_gene: TRBV9
d_gene: TRBD2
abundance: few
j_gene: TRBJ2-7
CDR3aa: CASSVDVAGGYEQYF
CDR3nt: TGTGCCAGCAGCGTAGATGTAGCGGGCGGCTACGAGCAGTACTTC

v_gene: TRBV11-3
d_gene: TRBD1
abundance: many
j_gene: TRBJ1-1
CDR3aa: CASSVGQGVGGTEAFF
CDR3nt: TGTGCCAGCAGCGTCGGACAGGGGGTTGGAGGAACTGAAGCTTTCTTT

v_gene: TRBV6-2/TRBV6-3
d_gene: TRBD1
abundance: .
j_gene: TRBJ1-6
CDR3aa: CASRQTGVWTPLHF
CDR3nt: TGTGCCAGCAGGCAGACAGGGGTATGGACACCCCTCCACTTT

v_gene: TRBV12-5
d_gene: TRBD1
abundance: many
j_gene: TRBJ1-4
CDR3aa: CASAIQGPNEKLFF
CDR3nt: TGTGCTAGTGCCATACAGGGGCCTAATGAAAAACTGTTTTTT

v_gene: TRBV11-2
d_gene: .
abundance: few
j_gene: TRBJ1-4
CDR3aa: CASSVWGTGGADEKLFF
CDR3nt: TGTGCCAGCAGCGTTTGGGGGACTGGGGGGGCGGATGAAAAACTGTTTTTT

v_gene: TRBV13
d_gene: .
abundance: many
j_gene: TRBJ2-1
CDR3aa: CASSLGGDSLVPYNEQFF
CDR3nt: TGTGCCAGCAGCTTAGGGGGGGACTCCTTAGTGCCCTACAATGAGCAGTTCTTC

v_gene: TRBV12-5
d_gene: .
abundance: once
j_gene: TRBJ1-5
CDR3aa: CASAEGQTSNQPQHF
CDR3nt: TGTGCTAGTGCCGAGGGGCAGACTAGCAATCAGCCCCAGCATTTT

v_gene: TRBV15
d_gene: .
abundance: .
j_gene: TRBJ2-1
CDR3aa: CATSTLAGQEQFF
CDR3nt: TGTGCCACCAGCACCTTAGCGGGACAGGAGCAGTTCTTC

v_gene: TRBV28
d_gene: .
abundance: many
j_gene: TRBJ2-7
CDR3aa: CASSSRFGRAYEQYF
CDR3nt: TGTGCCAGCAGTTCCCGTTTCGGTAGGGCCTACGAGCAGTACTTC